This note documents a single TCR beta chain sequence. This entry is derived from a study of blood T cell repertoires in COVID-19. The overall study: Samples of COVID-19 (acute and convalescent) were obtained from the United States, Italy and Spain.

Measured with immunoSEQ multiplex PCR; TCRdb has only the in-frame clones, and not every one. This sample has some 200,000 clones, with roughly 85% found just once. The TCR comes from a woman aged 65 to 85 with COVID-19, enrolled during active disease. The sample consisted of peripheral blood.

Here the CDR3 reads CASRIRGNSPLHF. The DNA of the CDR3 is TGTGCCAGCAGGATAAGAGGGAATTCACCCCTCCACTTT. The rearrangement links TRBV5-6 to TRBJ1-6; D gene unclear. Trimming took 5 bases from V and 7 from J, leaving 10 bases between them. This CDR3 has 13 residues. CDR1 and CDR2 (germline): SGHDT, YYEEEE.